This T cell receptor beta chain was observed in a study of post-analysis software for immune sequencing data. This clonotype was found many times. Its antigen is currently unknown. Sequencing libraries made from TCR beta cDNA carried unique molecular identifiers. TCRdb re-called the PCR reads with MiXCR, one entry per CDR3 protein. The data show around 160,000 distinct CDR3 sequences, roughly 34% seen once. Study-wide results and limits: Comparison of patients with controls showed five TRBV segments more frequent in patients, TRBV5-6, TRBV5-1 and TRBV20-1 among them. Versus controls, multiple sclerosis patients showed significantly lower diversity (normalized Chao1).

Germline trimming cut 6 bases from V and 4 bases from J; bases unmatched to any gene: 5. CDR1 is SQVTM and CDR2 is ANQGSEA in the germline V gene. The CDR3 totals 12 residues. The genes are TRBV29-1 and TRBJ2-5; TRBD2 aligns across 7 bases. The sequence was obtained from a girl between 10 and 17 years old with multiple sclerosis. Here the sequenced sample was blood, taken after autologous hematopoietic stem cell transplantation. The CDR3 is CSVRLAGETQYF. CDR3 nucleotides: TGCAGCGTCCGACTAGCTGGAGAGACCCAGTACTTC.